This entry concerns a single TCR beta chain. With a J-beta primer mix and a sample-barcoded 5' primer, a second PCR ran about 7 to 11 cycles. From the 5' RACE reads, TCRdb called clonotypes with MiXCR, one entry per CDR3 protein. Of roughly 1,800,000 distinct CDR3 sequences listed, roughly 50% are singletons. The sample comes from a study of blood T cells in healthy people across ages. The CDR3 length is 15 residues. With 3 bases clipped from V and 2 bases from J, the junction kept 7 bases outside the gene matches. Germline V CDR1 and CDR2: SGHRS, YFSETQ. Sequencing was performed on blood. The J gene is TRBJ1-2, the V gene TRBV5-1; 7 bases line up with TRBD1. This clonotype was obtained from a middle-aged woman in good health. The CDR3 DNA reads TGCGCCAGCAGCTCGGGGCCGGGACAGAACTATGGCTACACCTTC. Encoded protein: CASSSGPGQNYGYTF.